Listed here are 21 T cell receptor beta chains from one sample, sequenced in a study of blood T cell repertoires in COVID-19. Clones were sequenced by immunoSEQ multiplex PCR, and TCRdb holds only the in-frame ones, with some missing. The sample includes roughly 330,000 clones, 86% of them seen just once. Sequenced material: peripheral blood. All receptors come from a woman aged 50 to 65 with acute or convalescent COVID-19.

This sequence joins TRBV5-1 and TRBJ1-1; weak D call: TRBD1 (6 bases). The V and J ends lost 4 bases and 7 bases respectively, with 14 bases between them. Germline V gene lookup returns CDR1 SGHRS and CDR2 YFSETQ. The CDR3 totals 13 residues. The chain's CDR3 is CASSARGSLEAFF. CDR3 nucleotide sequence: TGCGCCAGCAGCGCAAGGGGGAGTCTTGAAGCTTTCTTT.

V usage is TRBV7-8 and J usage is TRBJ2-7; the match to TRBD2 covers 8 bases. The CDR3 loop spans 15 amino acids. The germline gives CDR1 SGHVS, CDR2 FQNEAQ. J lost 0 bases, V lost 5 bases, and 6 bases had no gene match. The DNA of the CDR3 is TGTGCCAGCAGCGAACTCGGGACTAGCTCCTACGAGCAGTACTTC. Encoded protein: CASSELGTSSYEQYF.

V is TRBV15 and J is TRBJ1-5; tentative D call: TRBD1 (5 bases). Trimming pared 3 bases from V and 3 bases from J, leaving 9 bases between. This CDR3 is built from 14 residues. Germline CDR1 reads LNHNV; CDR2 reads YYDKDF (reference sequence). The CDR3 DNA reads TGTGCCACCAGCAGTGAACAGGTCAATCAGCCCCAGCATTTT. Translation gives CATSSEQVNQPQHF. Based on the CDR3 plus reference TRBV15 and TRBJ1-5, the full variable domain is DAMVIQNPRYQVTQFGKPVTLSCSQTLNHNVMYWYQQKSSQAPKLLFHYYDKDFNNEADTPDNFQSRRPNTSFCFLDIRSPGLGDTAMYLCATSSEQVNQPQHFGDGTRLSIL.

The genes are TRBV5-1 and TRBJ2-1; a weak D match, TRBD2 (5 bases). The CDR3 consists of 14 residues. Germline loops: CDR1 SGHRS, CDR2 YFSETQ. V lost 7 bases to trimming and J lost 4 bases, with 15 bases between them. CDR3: CASGTGREYNEQFF. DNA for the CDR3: TGCGCCAGCGGAACCGGACGGGAATACAATGAGCAGTTCTTC.

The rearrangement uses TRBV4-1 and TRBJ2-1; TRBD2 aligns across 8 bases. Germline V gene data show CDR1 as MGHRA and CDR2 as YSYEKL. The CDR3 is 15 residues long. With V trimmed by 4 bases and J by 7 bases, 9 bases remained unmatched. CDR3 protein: CASSRYSGIGNEQFF. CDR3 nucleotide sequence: TGCGCCAGCAGCCGTTATAGCGGGATTGGGAATGAGCAGTTCTTC.

CDR3 in amino acids: CSASTQNTEAFF. CDR3 nucleotides: TGCAGCGCCTCAACACAGAACACTGAAGCTTTCTTT. The V and J genes are TRBV29-1 and TRBJ1-1; D ambiguous. Germline V gives CDR1 SQVTM, CDR2 ANQGSEA. V gave up 7 bases and J gave up 1 base, with 10 bases separating them. The CDR3 is 12 amino acids.

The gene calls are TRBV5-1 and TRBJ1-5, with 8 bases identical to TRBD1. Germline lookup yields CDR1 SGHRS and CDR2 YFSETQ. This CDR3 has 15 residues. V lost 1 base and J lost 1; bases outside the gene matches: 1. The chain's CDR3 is CASSLTGGSNQPQHF. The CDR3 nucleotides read TGCGCCAGCAGCTTGACAGGGGGGAGCAATCAGCCCCAGCATTTT.

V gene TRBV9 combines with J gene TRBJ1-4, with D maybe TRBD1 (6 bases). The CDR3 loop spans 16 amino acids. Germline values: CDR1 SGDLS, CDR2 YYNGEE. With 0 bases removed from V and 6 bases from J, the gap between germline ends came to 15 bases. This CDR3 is CASSVATGQGHEKLFF. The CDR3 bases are TGTGCCAGCAGCGTAGCTACAGGGCAGGGGCATGAAAAACTGTTTTTT.

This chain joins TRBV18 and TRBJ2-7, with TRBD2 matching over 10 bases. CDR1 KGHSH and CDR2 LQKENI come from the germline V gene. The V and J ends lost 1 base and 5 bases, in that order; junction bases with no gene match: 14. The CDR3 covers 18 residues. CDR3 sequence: CASSPQSITAGGRNEQYF. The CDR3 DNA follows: TGTGCCAGCTCACCACAGAGTATAACAGCGGGAGGGAGAAACGAGCAGTACTTC.

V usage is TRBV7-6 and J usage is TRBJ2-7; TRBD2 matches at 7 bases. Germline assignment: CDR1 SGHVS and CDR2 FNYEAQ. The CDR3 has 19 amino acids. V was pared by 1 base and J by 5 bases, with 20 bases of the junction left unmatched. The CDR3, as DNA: TGTGCCAGCAGCTTAGTAGGATCGTCGGGCGGGAGTAGGAGAGACGAGCAGTACTTC. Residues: CASSLVGSSGGSRRDEQYF. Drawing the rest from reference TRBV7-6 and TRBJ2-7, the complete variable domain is GAGVSQSPRYKVTKRGQDVALRCDPISGHVSLYWYRQALGQGPEFLTYFNYEAQQDKSGLPNDRFSAERPEGSISTLTIQRTEQRDSAMYRCASSLVGSSGGSRRDEQYFGPGTRLTVT.

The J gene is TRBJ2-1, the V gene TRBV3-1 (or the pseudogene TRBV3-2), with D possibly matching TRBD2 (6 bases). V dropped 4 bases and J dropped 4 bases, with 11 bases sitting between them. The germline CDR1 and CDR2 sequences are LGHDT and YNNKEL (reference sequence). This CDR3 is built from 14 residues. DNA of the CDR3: TGTGCCAGCAGCCCGTCACTAGCTTACAATGAGCAGTTCTTC. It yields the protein CASSPSLAYNEQFF.

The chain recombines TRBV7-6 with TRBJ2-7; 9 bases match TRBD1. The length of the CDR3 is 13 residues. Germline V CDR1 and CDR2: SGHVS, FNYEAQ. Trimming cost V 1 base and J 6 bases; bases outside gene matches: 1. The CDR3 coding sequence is TGTGCCAGCAGCTTAGAGACAGGGGGCGAGCAGTACTTC. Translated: CASSLETGGEQYF.

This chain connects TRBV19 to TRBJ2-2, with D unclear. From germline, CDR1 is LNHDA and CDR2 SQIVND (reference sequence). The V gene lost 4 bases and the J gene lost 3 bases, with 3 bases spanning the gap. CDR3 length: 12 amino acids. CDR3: CASSTYTGELFF. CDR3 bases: TGTGCCAGTAGTACATACACCGGGGAGCTGTTTTTT.

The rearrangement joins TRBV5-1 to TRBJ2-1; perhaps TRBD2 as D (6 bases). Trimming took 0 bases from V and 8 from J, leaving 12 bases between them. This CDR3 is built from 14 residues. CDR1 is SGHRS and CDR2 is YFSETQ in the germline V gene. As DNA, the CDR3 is TGCGCCAGCAGCTTGGAACTAGCTAGCGATGAGCAGTTCTTC. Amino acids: CASSLELASDEQFF.

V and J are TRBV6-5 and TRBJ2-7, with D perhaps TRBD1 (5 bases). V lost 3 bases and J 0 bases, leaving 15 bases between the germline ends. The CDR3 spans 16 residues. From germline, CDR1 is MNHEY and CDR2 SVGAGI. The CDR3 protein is CASSYGVGDSSYEQYF. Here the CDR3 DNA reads TGTGCCAGCAGTTATGGAGTGGGCGACAGCTCCTACGAGCAGTACTTC.

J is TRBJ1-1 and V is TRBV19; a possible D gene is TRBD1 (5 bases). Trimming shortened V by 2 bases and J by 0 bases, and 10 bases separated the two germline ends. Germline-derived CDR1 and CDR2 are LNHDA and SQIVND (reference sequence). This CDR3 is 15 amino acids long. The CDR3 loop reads CASSISTVMNTEAFF. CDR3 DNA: TGTGCCAGTAGTATATCGACAGTCATGAACACTGAAGCTTTCTTT.

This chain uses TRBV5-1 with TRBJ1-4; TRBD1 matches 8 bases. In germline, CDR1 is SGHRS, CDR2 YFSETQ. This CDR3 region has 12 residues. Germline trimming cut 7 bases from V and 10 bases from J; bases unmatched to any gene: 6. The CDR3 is CASGPGQGKLFF. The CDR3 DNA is TGCGCCAGCGGCCCTGGACAGGGAAAACTGTTTTTT.

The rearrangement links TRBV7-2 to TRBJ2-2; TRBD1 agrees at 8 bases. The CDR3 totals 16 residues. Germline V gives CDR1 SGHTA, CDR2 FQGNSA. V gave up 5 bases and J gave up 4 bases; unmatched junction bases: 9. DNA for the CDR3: TGTGCCAGCAGCCTCCACGACAGGGGTATCACCGGGGAGCTGTTTTTT. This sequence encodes CASSLHDRGITGELFF.

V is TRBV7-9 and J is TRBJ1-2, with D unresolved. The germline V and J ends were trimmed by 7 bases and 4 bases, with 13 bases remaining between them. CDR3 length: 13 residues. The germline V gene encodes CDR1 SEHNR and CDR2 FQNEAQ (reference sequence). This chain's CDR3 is CASTFRDLYGYTF. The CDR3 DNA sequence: TGTGCCAGCACCTTTAGAGATCTCTATGGCTACACCTTC.

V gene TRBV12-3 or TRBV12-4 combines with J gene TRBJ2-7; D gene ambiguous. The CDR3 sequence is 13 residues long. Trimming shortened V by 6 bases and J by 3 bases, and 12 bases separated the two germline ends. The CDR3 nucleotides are TGTGCCAGCAGCAACGGTAGACTCTACGAGCAGTACTTC. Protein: CASSNGRLYEQYF.

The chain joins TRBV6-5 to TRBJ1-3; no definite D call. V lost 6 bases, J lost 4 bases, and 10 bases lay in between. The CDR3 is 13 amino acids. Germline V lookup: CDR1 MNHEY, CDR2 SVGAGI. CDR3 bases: TGTGCCAGCAGGGAGGGTTCGGGAAACACCATATATTTT. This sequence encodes CASREGSGNTIYF.